This T cell receptor beta chain stems from a study of OX40 agonist ivuxolimab in advanced cancers. The data were produced by immunoSEQ multiplex PCR, yet TCRdb's version contains in-frame clones alone and is incomplete. This table holds around 44,000 clones, roughly 90% found once. The CDR3 is 15 residues long. Germline V gene data show CDR1 as SGHNT and CDR2 as YENEEA. The V and J ends lost 5 bases and 1 base, in that order; junction bases with no gene match: 7. The source material was CD4+ or CD8+ T cells sorted from blood, sampled in a trial of the OX40 agonist ivuxolimab. The source is an adult with an advanced solid tumor such as melanoma, head and neck, liver or kidney cancer. The J gene is TRBJ1-1, the V gene TRBV11-3, with TRBD1 matching 7 bases. CDR3 in DNA: TGTGCCAGCAGCCCATGGACAGGACCGAACACTGAAGCTTTCTTT. Protein product: CASSPWTGPNTEAFF.